This T cell receptor (beta chain) was obtained from a study of immune characterization of retroperitoneal liposarcoma. This clonotype qualifies as medium-sized. Germline V CDR1 and CDR2: MNHNS, SASEGT. The CDR3 consists of 16 residues. V lost 5 bases, J lost 4 bases, and 11 bases stayed unmatched. TCRdb reprocessed the PCR reads with MiXCR, giving one entry per CDR3 protein. The data hold about 10,000 distinct CDR3 sequences, with roughly a quarter observed a single time. Sequenced sample: tumor tissue. The chain has TRBV6-1 and TRBJ1-2, with 9 positions matching TRBD1. This sequence was found in a female donor with retroperitoneal liposarcoma. CDR3 protein: CASSPITGTGSYGYTF. The CDR3 nucleotides read TGTGCCAGCAGTCCGATAACCGGGACAGGGAGCTATGGCTACACCTTC.